This TCR beta chain originates from a study of T cell repertoires in cytomegalovirus infection (dated by TCRdb to between 2019 and 2020). For context, the study as a whole: Recently identified HLA-C-restricted CMV epitopes, whose presentation resists viral immunomodulation, were targeted by peptide stimulations together with well-studied HLA-B-restricted epitopes. The HLA type of each donor mattered for the analysis, because public TCR beta signatures pointed to carriage of CMV infection along with the matching HLA type. Beyond this particular receptor, the publication reports: The ex vivo response was dominated by HLA-C-restricted CMV-specific TCR beta clonotypes, which also provided the single most frequent clonotype in two of eight donors. In both this cohort and an independent roughly 330-donor cohort, the cumulative frequency of public TCR beta family members distinguished carriers of CMV infection plus the relevant HLA type.

As for this clonotype: This clone's antigen is unknown. No per-base quality is available; no much larger clone lies one base away.

Read against the paper, the sample's treatment or condition label means: in vitro stimulation with specific CMV peptide epitopes to enrich CMV-specific T cells. Sequencing was carried out with an Illumina HiSeq 1500. The public reads were quality trimmed at Q25 with fastp and then assembled into clones with MiXCR by TCRdb, keeping productive beta chains. One record per CDR3 amino acid sequence lists the most common genes and DNA. For this sample there are about 830,000 distinct CDR3 sequences; approximately 29% appear just once. Roughly 12% of the sample goes to the ten largest clones. From a lookup of the germline V gene, CDR1 and CDR2 are MNHNS and SASEGT. The CDR3 spans 12 residues, from the cysteine through the phenylalanine. The sequence is cut down to CDR3 DNA, 36 bases in frame from base 1. Cut back by 4 bases and 5 bases, the V and J ends lie 8 bases apart.

Sequencing was performed on cultured CD8+ T cells from PBMCs, taken from culture after CMV antigen stimulation. This sequence was found in a human donor in good health (CMV status not recorded). Some clones in this sample may be carry-over from other donors' samples. The rearranged chain carries TRBV6-1 and TRBJ1-2; perhaps TRBD1 is the D gene, with 5 bases matching. The CDR3 protein is CASSGDPYGYTF. The DNA is TGTGCCAGCAGTGGGGACCCATATGGCTACACCTTC.